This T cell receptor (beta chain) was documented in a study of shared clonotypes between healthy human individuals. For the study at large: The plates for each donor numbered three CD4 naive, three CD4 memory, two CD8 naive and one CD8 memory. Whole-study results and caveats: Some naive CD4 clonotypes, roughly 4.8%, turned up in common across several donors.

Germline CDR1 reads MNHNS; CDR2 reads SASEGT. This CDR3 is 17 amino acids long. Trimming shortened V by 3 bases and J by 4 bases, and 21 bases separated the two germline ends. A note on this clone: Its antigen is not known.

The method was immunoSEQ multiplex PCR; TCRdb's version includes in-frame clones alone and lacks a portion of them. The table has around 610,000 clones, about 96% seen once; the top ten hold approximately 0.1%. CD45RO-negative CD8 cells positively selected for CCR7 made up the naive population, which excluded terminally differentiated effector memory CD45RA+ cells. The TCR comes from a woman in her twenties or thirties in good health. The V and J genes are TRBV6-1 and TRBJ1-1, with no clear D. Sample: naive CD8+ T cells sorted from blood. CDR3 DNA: TGTGCCAGCAGTGACTTGGTGTTTGGGTGGCCGCCCACTGAAGCTTTCTTT. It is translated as CASSDLVFGWPPTEAFF.